The clone carrying this TCR beta chain was observed at least ten times. The read is 3 residues too short to cover the CDR3 end, so that end is filled in from the germline J gene. This entry is derived from a study of T cell clonality in common variable immunodeficiency. Sequencing input was equivalent genomic DNA from CVID and controls. Some clones are missing from TCRdb's copy, which holds only in-frame ones; the method was immunoSEQ multiplex PCR. The specimen gives 40,000 to 55,000 clones without singletons; the ten biggest hold about 10%. Donors gave roughly 5 to 8 ml heparinized peripheral whole blood. V gave up 5 bases and J gave up 6 bases, with 10 bases separating them. The length of the CDR3 is 13 residues. From germline, CDR1 is MRHNA and CDR2 SNTAGT.

This TCR came from a person aged 18-69 years in good health. The J gene is TRBJ2-2, the V gene TRBV6-4; TRBD1 might be the D (6 bases). The sequencing sample was made of peripheral blood mononuclear cells. Partial CDR3 DNA: TGTGCCAGCAGTTCGACAGGTCCCGGGGAG. It is translated as CASSSTGPGE. The full CDR3 protein reads CASSSTGPGELFF.